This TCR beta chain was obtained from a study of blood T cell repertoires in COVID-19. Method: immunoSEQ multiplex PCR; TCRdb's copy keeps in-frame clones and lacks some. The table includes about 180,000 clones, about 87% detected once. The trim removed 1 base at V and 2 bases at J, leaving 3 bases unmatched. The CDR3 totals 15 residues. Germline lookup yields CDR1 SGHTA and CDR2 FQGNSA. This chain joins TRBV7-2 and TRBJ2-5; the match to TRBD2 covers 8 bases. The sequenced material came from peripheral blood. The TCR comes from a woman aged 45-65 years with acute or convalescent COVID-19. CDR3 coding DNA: TGTGCCAGCAGCTTAGTAGCGGGACAACAAGAGACCCAGTACTTC. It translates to CASSLVAGQQETQYF.